Each of the 24 T cell receptor beta chains below was sequenced from the same sample in a study of blood T cell repertoires in COVID-19. Using immunoSEQ multiplex PCR, the repertoire was profiled, and TCRdb retains in-frame clones only, with some absent. Of tens of thousands of clones detected, roughly 85% appear once; the ten largest clones hold approximately 25%. Sample: peripheral blood. These receptors all stem from a man in his 60s with active or convalescent COVID-19.

The V and J genes are TRBV5-6 and TRBJ1-5, with 10 bases identical to TRBD1. CDR3 length equals 15 residues. Germline V gene data show CDR1 as SGHDT and CDR2 as YYEEEE. Losses at the gene ends were 4 bases for V and 4 bases for J; bases not matched to a gene: 5. CDR3 in amino acids: CASSAGTGANQPQHF. As DNA, the CDR3 is TGTGCCAGCAGCGCCGGGACAGGGGCAAATCAGCCCCAGCATTTT.

Here the CDR3 DNA reads TGTGCCAGCTCACCAATTGCGGGCACTGAAGCTTTCTTT. This encodes CASSPIAGTEAFF. The rearrangement uses TRBV18 and TRBJ1-1; D not certain. The CDR3 consists of 13 residues. Germline CDR1 is KGHSH and CDR2 is LQKENI. Trimming removed 2 bases at V and 4 bases at J, with 8 bases between.

V is TRBV19 and J is TRBJ1-4, with D possibly matching TRBD1 (6 bases). The CDR3 is made up of 14 amino acids. V was trimmed by 6 bases and J by 7 bases, leaving 15 bases between them. Germline V CDR1 and CDR2: LNHDA, SQIVND (reference sequence). The CDR3, as DNA: TGTGCCAGTAGGACCGACAGGAGAGGTGAAAAACTGTTTTTT. Protein product: CASRTDRRGEKLFF.

The genes are TRBV4-1 and TRBJ2-2; a weak D match, TRBD2 (6 bases). Trimming cost V 0 bases and J 5 bases, with 16 bases left between them. Germline CDR1 and CDR2: MGHRA and YSYEKL. The CDR3 runs to 17 residues. The CDR3 bases are TGCGCCAGCAGCCAAGATAGGAGGGCGGGCAGAACCGGGGAGCTGTTTTTT. Translation: CASSQDRRAGRTGELFF.

This clone was counted a single time. The chain is built from TRBV28 and TRBJ2-3; D gene ambiguous. V was pared by 5 bases and J by 5 bases, with 5 bases between. Germline loops: CDR1 MDHEN, CDR2 SYDVKM. The CDR3 contains 11 residues. CDR3 bases: TGTGCCAGCAGTGTTAGAGATACGCAGTATTTT. Amino acid sequence: CASSVRDTQYF.

The chain carries TRBV30 and TRBJ1-1, with 7 bases that match TRBD1. V shed 0 bases and J 3 bases; nucleotides not matched to a gene: 10. The CDR3 has 16 residues. Germline CDR1 is GTSNPN and CDR2 is SVGIG (reference sequence). Here the CDR3 reads CAWSVMETGQYTEAFF. As DNA, the CDR3 is TGTGCCTGGAGTGTAATGGAGACAGGGCAATACACTGAAGCTTTCTTT.

A few counts support this clone. This sequence joins TRBV3-1 (or the pseudogene TRBV3-2) and TRBJ1-1; TRBD1 matches at 10 bases. Trimming cost V 6 bases and J 6 bases; bases outside gene matches: 7. Germline V gene sequence: CDR1 LGHDT, CDR2 YNNKEL (reference sequence). The CDR3 totals 14 residues. CDR3 coding DNA: TGTGCCAGCAGGGCCCGGGACAGGGGTGCTGAAGCTTTCTTT. Translating gives CASRARDRGAEAFF.

The genes are TRBV9 and TRBJ1-1; 10 bases are a match to TRBD1. The ends lost 4 bases at V and 4 bases at J; junction bases unmatched: 7. This CDR3 has 15 amino acids. The germline CDR1 and CDR2 sequences are SGDLS and YYNGEE. The CDR3 DNA sequence: TGTGCCAGCAGCACACCCCGGACAGGGGGCACTGAAGCTTTCTTT. Amino acids: CASSTPRTGGTEAFF.

This clone came up many times. The chain has TRBV5-6 and TRBJ1-1; D uncertain. The germline gives CDR1 SGHDT, CDR2 YYEEEE. This CDR3 region has 15 residues. Trimming shortened V by 2 bases and J by 2 bases, and 13 bases separated the two germline ends. The CDR3 DNA reads as TGTGCCAGCAGCTTCTTTGGGGAGGGCAACACTGAAGCTTTCTTT. Translated: CASSFFGEGNTEAFF.

The genes are TRBV7-8 and TRBJ1-5; 9 bases match TRBD1. V lost 0 bases, J lost 11 bases, and 11 bases stayed unmatched. The germline V gene has CDR1 SGHVS and CDR2 FQNEAQ. This CDR3 region has 16 residues. The CDR3 bases are TGTGCCAGCAGCTTAGCCAGGACCGGGACAGGGATGTCCCAGCATTTT. Its protein is CASSLARTGTGMSQHF.

The J gene is TRBJ1-2, the V gene TRBV7-9; unclear D gene. The CDR3 length is 13 residues. Germline assignment: CDR1 SEHNR and CDR2 FQNEAQ (reference sequence). Deletions cut 4 bases from V and 8 bases from J, with 14 bases between. CDR3 nucleotides: TGTGCCAGCAGCTCTGGGGAGGCGAGGGGCTACACCTTC. Translation gives CASSSGEARGYTF.

This chain uses TRBV18 with TRBJ1-3; D gene ambiguous. Germline CDR1 reads KGHSH; CDR2 reads LQKENI. The CDR3 loop spans 12 amino acids. The ends were cut back, 3 bases at V and 5 bases at J, with 5 bases in the middle. CDR3 nucleotide sequence: TGTGCCAGCTCACCCCTTCGAAACACCATATATTTT. Protein: CASSPLRNTIYF.

With regard to this clone: Mismatch with germline at one junction end may stem from a read error. The chain couples TRBV6-7 to TRBJ1-2; 10 bases are a match to TRBD1. TRBV6-7 is designated an ORF whose function remains uncertain. CDR3 length: 14 residues. The CDR3 loop is CASSSGTGDYCYTF. As DNA, the CDR3 is TGTGCCAGCAGTTCCGGGACAGGGGACTATTGCTACACCTTC.

This clone was picked up a small number of times. The V call is TRBV28, the J call TRBJ2-4, with D possibly TRBD1 on 5 matching bases. The CDR3 length is 15 residues. CDR1 and CDR2 from the germline V gene are MDHEN and SYDVKM. V shed 7 bases and J shed 0 bases, with 13 bases lying between them. CDR3 bases: TGTGCCAGCAATTTTATAGGGGAAGCCAAAAACATTCAGTACTTC. Translated: CASNFIGEAKNIQYF.

In its sample, this clone was seen a few times. The chain combines TRBV6-5 with TRBJ2-5; 7 bases match TRBD2. The CDR3 contains 16 residues. The J segment lost 2 bases and the V segment lost 4 bases, leaving 10 bases of the junction unmatched. The germline gives CDR1 MNHEY, CDR2 SVGAGI. The CDR3 here is CASSSPSGSGQETQYF. CDR3 nucleotide sequence: TGTGCCAGCAGTTCTCCATCGGGTAGCGGGCAAGAGACCCAGTACTTC.

The chain combines TRBV30 with TRBJ1-1, with a tentative D call TRBD1 (6 bases). V shed 4 bases and J shed 0 bases, with 12 bases lying between them. From germline, CDR1 is GTSNPN and CDR2 SVGIG (reference sequence). The CDR3 sequence is 14 residues long. The CDR3 spells CAWTMTGLNTEAFF. Here the CDR3 DNA reads TGTGCCTGGACTATGACAGGCCTGAACACTGAAGCTTTCTTT.

The chain joins TRBV27 to TRBJ1-6; D unresolved. CDR1 MNHEY and CDR2 SMNVEV come from the germline V gene (reference sequence). Trimming pared 0 bases from V and 8 bases from J, leaving 8 bases between. The CDR3 has 14 residues. CDR3 sequence (DNA): TGTGCCAGCAGTTTATCGATCGGGGATTCACCCCTCCACTTT. This encodes CASSLSIGDSPLHF.

The sample holds a few counts of this clone. The chain is built from TRBV30 and TRBJ2-7, with TRBD1 matching over 10 bases. The CDR3 runs to 14 residues. V lost 2 bases to trimming and J lost 5 bases; unmatched junction nucleotides: 6. The germline V gene has CDR1 GTSNPN and CDR2 SVGIG (reference sequence). CDR3 DNA sequence: TGTGCCTGGAGTCCGGGACAGGGGTTCGACGAGCAGTACTTC. The encoded protein is CAWSPGQGFDEQYF.

The chain uses TRBV6-4 and TRBJ1-2; no reliable D call. Germline V gene sequence: CDR1 MRHNA, CDR2 SNTAGT. CDR3 length: 14 amino acids. Trimming took 6 bases from V and 0 from J, leaving 11 bases between them. The CDR3 sequence: CASRAGPANYGYTF. DNA for the CDR3: TGTGCCAGCAGGGCGGGCCCAGCTAACTATGGCTACACCTTC.

This sequence joins TRBV7-2 and TRBJ1-6; D is ambiguous. Germline values: CDR1 SGHTA, CDR2 FQGNSA. Trimming left V 1 base short and J 6 bases short, with 7 bases between. This CDR3 has 14 amino acids. The DNA of the CDR3 is TGTGCCAGCAGCTTAGGACACTTTAATTCACCCCTCCACTTT. This codes for CASSLGHFNSPLHF.

This clone came up many times. The CDR3 region is CASSPSEPWGYTF. CDR3 nucleotide sequence: TGTGCCAGCAGTCCTTCCGAGCCCTGGGGCTACACCTTC. The V gene is TRBV27, the J gene TRBJ1-2, with no clear D. The V end was cut by 5 bases, the J end by 8 bases, with 15 bases between. The germline gives CDR1 MNHEY, CDR2 SMNVEV (reference sequence). The CDR3 extends over 13 amino acids.

About this clone: One end of the junction varies from germline; a read error may be responsible. The V gene is TRBV9, the J gene TRBJ2-7; D possibly corresponds to TRBD2 (7 bases). CDR1 is SGDLS and CDR2 is YYNGEE in the germline V gene. The CDR3 runs to 16 residues. DNA for the CDR3: TGTGCCAGCAACGTAGGAGGTCGGGGGGCGCGGGAAGAGCAGTACTTC. Translation: CASNVGGRGAREEQYF.

The rearrangement uses TRBV5-4 and TRBJ2-1, with 11 positions matching TRBD2. The length of the CDR3 is 18 residues. Germline CDR1 SGHNT, CDR2 YYREEE (reference sequence). V gave up 4 bases and J gave up 14 bases; unmatched junction bases: 23. In nucleotides, the CDR3 is TGTGCCAGCAGCCTGGAGGGTTGGGGGACTAGCGGTCCGGTGGGGGAGTTCTTC. It translates to CASSLEGWGTSGPVGEFF.

The rearrangement links TRBV18 to TRBJ1-2, with 12 bases aligning to TRBD1. CDR1 and CDR2 (germline): KGHSH, LQKENI. This CDR3 is built from 17 residues. With 0 bases clipped from V and 1 base from J, the junction kept 3 bases outside the gene matches. CDR3 DNA sequence: TGTGCCAGCTCACCACCGGGACAGGGGGCGTATAACTATGGCTACACCTTC. Its protein is CASSPPGQGAYNYGYTF.